This T cell receptor beta chain stems from a study of PD-1 blockade in classical Hodgkin lymphoma. Study-wide results and limits: Relative to healthy donors, newly diagnosed patients reportedly had lower baseline TCR diversity, which was reported as lower still in relapsed/refractory patients. Newly diagnosed and completely responding patients shared comparable baseline diversity.

Each of the patients experienced relapse following autologous stem cell transplantation, and their brentuximab vedotin exposure differed. Worth noting for this clone: Its antigen remains unknown.

The protocol was immunoSEQ multiplex PCR, while the TCRdb copy is restricted to in-frame clones and leaves out a portion. The data contain about 93,000 clones, around 90% of them singletons. The length of the CDR3 is 17 residues. Germline V gene lookup returns CDR1 MDHEN and CDR2 SYDVKM. V shed 3 bases and J shed 4 bases, with 20 bases lying between them. The chain joins TRBV28 to TRBJ2-3; possibly TRBD2 for D (6 bases). The source was peripheral blood mononuclear cells (PBMCs), collected before the second cycle of nivolumab. The sequence was collected from a human donor with classical Hodgkin lymphoma. The CDR3 coding sequence is TGTGCCAGCAGTTTCGGCGGGGTAGAGGTTGTGGCAGATACGCAGTATTTT. It is translated as CASSFGGVEVVADTQYF. The full variable domain, its missing parts supplied by reference TRBV28 and TRBJ2-3, is DVKVTQSSRYLVKRTGEKVFLECVQDMDHENMFWYRQDPGLGLRLIYFSYDVKMKEKGDIPEGYSVSREKKERFSLILESASTNQTSMYLCASSFGGVEVVADTQYFGPGTRLTVL.